These 27 T cell receptor beta chains came from one sample sequenced in a study of early T cells in non-severe SARS-CoV-2 infection. TCRdb passed the 5' RACE reads through MiXCR, listing each CDR3 protein once. Among approximately 35,000 distinct CDR3 sequences, approximately 5.4% were seen once, and the ten largest hold 13%. The sample comprised whole blood. Every receptor here comes from an adult who was a healthcare worker with PCR-confirmed SARS-CoV-2 infection or an uninfected control (not recorded which).

This clonotype was seen at least ten times. The rearrangement uses TRBV30 and TRBJ2-1, with a possible D match to TRBD2 (5 bases). This CDR3 contains 13 residues. Trimming removed 0 bases at V and 9 bases at J, with 12 bases between. CDR1 is GTSNPN, CDR2 SVGIG, per germline (reference sequence). DNA of the CDR3: TGTGCCTGGAGTGTAGACGGGATGGGTGAGCAGTTCTTC. Its translation: CAWSVDGMGEQFF. The whole variable domain, filled in from reference TRBV30 and TRBJ2-1, reads SQTIHQWPATLVQPVGSPLSLECTVEGTSNPNLYWYRQAAGRGLQLLFYSVGIGQISSEVPQNLSASRPQDRQFILSSKKLLLSDSGFYLCAWSVDGMGEQFFGPGTRLTVL.

This clonotype was seen ten or more times. The chain combines TRBV5-8 with TRBJ2-1; D ambiguous. Between the trimmed V and J ends, which lost 1 base and 8 bases, there was a span of 13 bases. The CDR3 extends over 14 amino acids. CDR1 is SGHTS and CDR2 is YDEGEE in the germline V gene. For the CDR3, the DNA is TGTGCCAGCAGCTTGTACGCACGGGCCGATGAGCAGTTCTTC. This gives the protein CASSLYARADEQFF.

This clonotype was seen at least ten times. Written as DNA, the CDR3 is TGTGCCAGCAGCTTGGCCCCGGGACAGGGGGCGAGCAATCAGCCCCAGCATTTT. As protein: CASSLAPGQGASNQPQHF. This rearrangement joins TRBV5-5 to TRBJ1-5; 12 bases map to TRBD1. Unmatched junction bases numbered 5, after V lost 0 bases and J lost 1 base. The germline CDR1 and CDR2 sequences are SGHKS and YYEKEE (reference sequence). This CDR3 region has 18 residues.

This clonotype showed up many times. The rearrangement uses TRBV7-2 and TRBJ2-7, with D perhaps being TRBD1 or TRBD2 (6 bases each). Germline assignment: CDR1 SGHTA and CDR2 FQGNSA. V was trimmed by 1 base and J by 3 bases, leaving 13 bases between them. This CDR3 region has 15 residues. The CDR3, as DNA: TGTGCCAGCAGCTTAGTACAGGGAGGTTTCTACGAGCAGTACTTC. This encodes CASSLVQGGFYEQYF.

This clonotype was seen ten or more times. A read error may produce the germline difference seen at one junction end. In nucleotides, the CDR3 is TGCAGTGCTAGCTCTAGCGGGGGATCTTACGGGCAGTACTTC. It is translated as CSASSSGGSYGQYF. The chain combines TRBV20-1 with TRBJ2-7, with 10 bases identical to TRBD2. The CDR3 is made up of 14 amino acids. Germline V CDR1 and CDR2: DFQATT, SNEGSKA (reference sequence).

This clonotype has at least ten counts. CDR3 coding DNA: TGTGCCAGCTCACCACCTGGGGACGGGACCTACGAGCAGTACTTC. Its translation is CASSPPGDGTYEQYF. This chain connects TRBV18 to TRBJ2-7, with D tentatively TRBD1 or TRBD2 (5 bases each). The germline V gene has CDR1 KGHSH and CDR2 LQKENI. Trimming pared 0 bases from V and 2 bases from J, leaving 11 bases between. This CDR3 contains 15 residues.

This clonotype was seen a handful of times. V usage is TRBV2 and J usage is TRBJ2-1; no definite D call. The CDR3 runs to 15 residues. Per the germline V gene, CDR1 is SNHLY and CDR2 is FYNNEI. Deletions cut 3 bases from V and 12 bases from J, with 21 bases between. CDR3 coding DNA: TGTGCCAGCAGTGAGTCTCAGATAATTAAATTTGGGCAGTTCTTC. It translates to CASSESQIIKFGQFF.

Comment on this clonotype: A much larger clone lies a single base off, so this may be a read error. The CDR3 carries no conserved terminal phenylalanine or tryptophan, so it likely arises from a read error. The chain uses TRBV7-3 and TRBJ2-2; D unresolved. Looked up from germline, CDR1 is SGHTA and CDR2 is FQGTGA. This CDR3 contains 13 residues. Deletions cut 5 bases from V and 2 bases from J, with 6 bases between. CDR3 sequence reads: CASSQTNTGELFS. The CDR3 DNA reads as TGTGCCAGCAGCCAGACTAACACCGGGGAGCTGTTTTCT.

This clonotype occurred many times. The rearrangement joins TRBV20-1 to TRBJ2-7; 9 nucleotides agree with TRBD2. Losses at the gene ends were 3 bases for V and 3 bases for J; bases not matched to a gene: 3. This CDR3 spans 13 amino acids. Per the germline V gene, CDR1 is DFQATT and CDR2 is SNEGSKA (reference sequence). The CDR3 DNA follows: TGCAGTGCTAGCGAGCGGGGGGTCTACGAGCAGTACTTC. Protein sequence: CSASERGVYEQYF.

This clonotype was counted many times. V is TRBV3-1 and J is TRBJ1-4, with no clear D. V dropped 6 bases and J dropped 0 bases, with 8 bases sitting between them. CDR1 and CDR2 (germline): LGHDT, YNNKEL (reference sequence). The CDR3 runs 14 residues. CDR3 nucleotide sequence: TGTGCCAGCAGTCCTGGCGCAACTAATGAAAAACTGTTTTTT. It codes for CASSPGATNEKLFF.

This clonotype was seen repeatedly, ten times or more. The chain recombines TRBV27 with TRBJ2-7; D possibly corresponds to TRBD1 (8 bases). The germline gives CDR1 MNHEY, CDR2 SMNVEV (reference sequence). Trimming cost V 4 bases and J 2 bases, with 12 bases left between them. This CDR3 comprises 14 residues. The CDR3 sequence is CASSWTGRAYEQYF. For the CDR3, the DNA is TGTGCCAGCAGTTGGACAGGGAGGGCCTACGAGCAGTACTTC.

Ten or more counts support this clonotype. The J gene is TRBJ1-2, the V gene TRBV6-2 or TRBV6-3; 8 bases line up with TRBD1. The CDR3 spans 14 residues. V trimming: 4 bases; J trimming: 12 bases; junction bases outside the gene matches: 13. Germline V gene data show CDR1 as MNHEY and CDR2 as SVGEGT. Here the CDR3 reads CASSSTRGPLQNTF. The CDR3 DNA sequence: TGTGCCAGCAGTTCCACCAGGGGGCCGTTACAGAACACCTTC.

This clonotype has at least ten counts. The germline gene is not matched at one end of the junction; a read error may be the cause. This chain links TRBV11-2 with TRBJ2-3, with TRBD2 matching 8 bases. CDR1 and CDR2 from the germline V gene are SGHAT and FQNNGV. The CDR3 extends over 11 amino acids. In nucleotides, the CDR3 is TGTGCCAGCAGCTTGTCGGGGGGGTCCCGCTTT. This gives the protein CASSLSGGSRF.

With respect to this clonotype: Being one base from a much bigger clone, this may be a read error. This rearrangement joins TRBV7-9 to TRBJ2-6; TRBD1 matches 9 bases. CDR1 and CDR2 (germline): SEHNR, FQNEAQ (reference sequence). The CDR3 has 17 amino acids. CDR3 residues: CVSSSGQGRTGANVLTF. The CDR3 bases are TGTGTCAGCAGCTCGGGACAGGGAAGGACTGGGGCCAACGTCCTGACTTTC.

In this sample, this clonotype turned up many times. V and J are TRBV20-1 and TRBJ2-7; 10 bases match TRBD1. The CDR3 sequence is 14 residues long. V dropped 5 bases and J dropped 1; count of bases not matched to a gene: 5. From germline, CDR1 is DFQATT and CDR2 SNEGSKA (reference sequence). DNA for the CDR3: TGCAGTGCTGTTGAGGGACAGGGGTCCTACGAGCAGTACTTC. This sequence encodes CSAVEGQGSYEQYF.

This clonotype was observed many times. The chain employs TRBV12-3 or TRBV12-4 and TRBJ1-1; no clear D gene. The CDR3 consists of 13 residues. Between the trimmed V and J ends, which lost 1 base and 8 bases, there was a span of 11 bases. The CDR3 sequence: CASSLDRRVEAFF. The CDR3 nucleotides are TGTGCCAGCAGTTTAGATAGAAGGGTCGAAGCTTTCTTT.

The chain carries TRBV7-9 and TRBJ2-5, with 8 bases fitting TRBD1. With 5 bases clipped from V and 7 bases from J, the junction kept 9 bases outside the gene matches. The CDR3 spans 14 residues. CDR1 and CDR2 from the germline V gene are SEHNR and FQNEAQ (reference sequence). This CDR3 reads CASSLEDRVGTQYF. CDR3 DNA sequence: TGTGCCAGCAGCCTAGAGGACAGGGTTGGGACCCAGTACTTC.

This clonotype was recorded many times. The chain recombines TRBV20-1 with TRBJ2-1; no clear D. Germline-derived CDR1 and CDR2 are DFQATT and SNEGSKA (reference sequence). V lost 3 bases and J 4 bases, leaving 13 bases between the germline ends. The CDR3 totals 14 residues. DNA for the CDR3: TGCAGTGCTAGGACCTCTTCCCGGTACAATGAGCAGTTCTTC. Protein sequence: CSARTSSRYNEQFF.

The table lists this clonotype with many counts. The DNA for the CDR3 is TGTGCCAGCAGCTCCACCCAGGGGGGTCTTAATTCACCCCTCCACTTT. Translation: CASSSTQGGLNSPLHF. The chain recombines TRBV7-9 with TRBJ1-6; 7 nucleotides line up with TRBD1. V dropped 4 bases and J dropped 6; count of bases not matched to a gene: 9. Looked up from germline, CDR1 is SEHNR and CDR2 is FQNEAQ (reference sequence). The CDR3 length is 16 residues.

Ten or more counts support this clonotype. This chain connects TRBV7-6 to TRBJ2-1; D is unresolved. The CDR3 extends over 14 amino acids. CDR1 is SGHVS, CDR2 FNYEAQ, per germline. V shed 0 bases and J shed 7 bases, with 10 bases lying between them. The CDR3 spells CASSLAVGGNEQFF. The CDR3 coding sequence is TGTGCCAGCAGCTTAGCGGTAGGTGGGAATGAGCAGTTCTTC.

This clonotype was counted only a few times. V gene TRBV5-1 combines with J gene TRBJ2-3; TRBD1 might be the D (5 bases). The V end lost 3 bases, the J end lost 1 base, and 9 bases lay between the germline ends. Looked up from germline, CDR1 is SGHRS and CDR2 is YFSETQ. The CDR3 sequence is 14 residues long. CDR3 sequence: CASSSVGGTDTQYF. The CDR3 nucleotides are TGCGCCAGCAGCTCGGTAGGGGGCACAGATACGCAGTATTTT.

The chain links TRBV3-1 to TRBJ2-5, with 10 bases aligning to TRBD2. J lost 1 base, V lost 2 bases, and 10 bases had no gene match. The CDR3 totals 18 residues. Germline V CDR1 and CDR2: LGHDT, YNNKEL (reference sequence). The CDR3 sequence is CASSQNGLAGAIQETQYF. For the CDR3, the DNA is TGTGCCAGCAGCCAAAATGGGCTAGCGGGGGCGATCCAAGAGACCCAGTACTTC.

Comment on this clonotype: This may arise from a read error, as a much more abundant clone is one base away. J is TRBJ1-1 and V is TRBV6-2 or TRBV6-3; tentative D call: TRBD1 (6 bases). The CDR3 runs 15 residues. Germline assignment: CDR1 MNHEY and CDR2 SVGEGT. The CDR3: CATSSRTDLNTEAFF. As DNA, the CDR3 is TGTGCCACCAGTTCCCGGACAGACCTAAACACTGAAGCTTTCTTT.

The table lists this clonotype with many counts. The chain is built from TRBV10-3 and TRBJ2-7; possible D gene TRBD2, 5 bases. The germline V gene encodes CDR1 ENHRY and CDR2 SYGVKD. This CDR3 is 15 amino acids long. Trimming removed 1 base at V and 3 bases at J, with 13 bases between. This CDR3 is CAISEYRDGNYEQYF. The DNA for the CDR3 is TGTGCCATCAGTGAGTACCGGGATGGAAACTACGAGCAGTACTTC.

This clonotype appeared many times. The gene calls are TRBV20-1 and TRBJ2-3; TRBD2 aligns across 8 bases. This CDR3 has 14 residues. Looked up from germline, CDR1 is DFQATT and CDR2 is SNEGSKA (reference sequence). With V trimmed by 6 bases and J by 7 bases, 12 bases remained unmatched. In DNA, the CDR3 is TGCAGTGCCCCAGCCGGGGGGGCCTTATATACGCAGTATTTT. It translates to CSAPAGGALYTQYF.

This clonotype is labeled medium-sized. The chain links TRBV10-3 to TRBJ2-3; D uncertain. The CDR3 is made up of 13 amino acids. V lost 3 bases, J lost 5 bases, and 9 bases lay in between. Germline values: CDR1 ENHRY, CDR2 SYGVKD. CDR3 in amino acids: CAISESSIDTQYF. Written as DNA, the CDR3 is TGTGCCATCAGTGAAAGTTCCATAGATACGCAGTATTTT.

The chain employs TRBV4-1 and TRBJ2-2, with no clear D. The CDR3 covers 14 residues. V lost 0 bases to trimming and J lost 1 base, with 3 bases between them. Germline CDR1 MGHRA, CDR2 YSYEKL. The CDR3: CASSQDLNTGELFF. For the CDR3, the DNA is TGCGCCAGCAGCCAAGACTTGAACACCGGGGAGCTGTTTTTT.